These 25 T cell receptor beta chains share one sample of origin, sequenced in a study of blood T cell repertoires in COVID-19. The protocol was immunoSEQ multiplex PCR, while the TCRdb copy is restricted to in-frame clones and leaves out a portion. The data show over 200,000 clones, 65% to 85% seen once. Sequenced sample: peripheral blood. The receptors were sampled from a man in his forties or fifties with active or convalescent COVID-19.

The CDR3 loop reads CASSQDDSNQPQHF. DNA for the CDR3: TGCGCCAGCAGCCAAGATGACAGTAATCAGCCCCAGCATTTT. This sequence joins TRBV4-1 and TRBJ1-5, with D possibly being TRBD1 (5 bases). The CDR3 loop spans 14 amino acids. CDR1 is MGHRA, CDR2 YSYEKL, per germline. V lost 0 bases and J 4 bases, leaving 7 bases between the germline ends.

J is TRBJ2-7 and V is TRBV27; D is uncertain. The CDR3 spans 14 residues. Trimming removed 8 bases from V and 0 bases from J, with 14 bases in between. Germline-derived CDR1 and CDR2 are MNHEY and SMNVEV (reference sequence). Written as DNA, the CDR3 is TGTGCCAGCGCCCAAACGCGACTCTCCTACGAGCAGTACTTC. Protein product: CASAQTRLSYEQYF.

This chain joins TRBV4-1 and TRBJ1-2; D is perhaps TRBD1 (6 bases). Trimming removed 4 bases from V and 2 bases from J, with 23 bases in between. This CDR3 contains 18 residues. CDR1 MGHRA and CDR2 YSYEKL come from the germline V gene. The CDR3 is CASSRKRDIGQINYGYTF. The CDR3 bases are TGCGCCAGCAGCCGAAAGAGAGATATCGGACAGATAAACTATGGCTACACCTTC.

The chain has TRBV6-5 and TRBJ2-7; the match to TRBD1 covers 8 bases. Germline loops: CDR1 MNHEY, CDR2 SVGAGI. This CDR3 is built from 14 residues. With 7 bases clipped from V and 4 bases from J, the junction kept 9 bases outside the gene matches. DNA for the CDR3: TGTGCCAGCACGAACAGGGGGGTTCCGTACGAGCAGTACTTC. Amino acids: CASTNRGVPYEQYF.

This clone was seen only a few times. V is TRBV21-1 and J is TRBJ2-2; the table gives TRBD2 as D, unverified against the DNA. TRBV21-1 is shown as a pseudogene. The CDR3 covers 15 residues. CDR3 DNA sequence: TGTGCCACCCCAACATTAGCGGCCGGGTCGTGGGAGCTGTTTTTT. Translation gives CATPTLAAGSWELFF.

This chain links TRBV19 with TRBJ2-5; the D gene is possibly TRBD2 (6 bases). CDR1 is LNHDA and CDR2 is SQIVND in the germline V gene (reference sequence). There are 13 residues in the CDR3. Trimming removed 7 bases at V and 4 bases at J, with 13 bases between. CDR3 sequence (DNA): TGTGCCAGTACCCATTCGGGGGTAGAGACCCAGTACTTC. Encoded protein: CASTHSGVETQYF.

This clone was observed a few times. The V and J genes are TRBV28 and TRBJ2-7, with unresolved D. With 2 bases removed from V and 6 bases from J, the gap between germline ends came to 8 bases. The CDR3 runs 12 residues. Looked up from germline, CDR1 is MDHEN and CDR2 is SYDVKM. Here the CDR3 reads CASSLGVGEQYF. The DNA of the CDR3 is TGTGCCAGCAGTTTAGGAGTAGGCGAGCAGTACTTC.

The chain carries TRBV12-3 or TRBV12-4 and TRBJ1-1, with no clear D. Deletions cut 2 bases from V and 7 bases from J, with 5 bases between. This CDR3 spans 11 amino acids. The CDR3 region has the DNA TGTGCCAGCAGTTTACTCCTTGAAGCTTTCTTT. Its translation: CASSLLLEAFF.

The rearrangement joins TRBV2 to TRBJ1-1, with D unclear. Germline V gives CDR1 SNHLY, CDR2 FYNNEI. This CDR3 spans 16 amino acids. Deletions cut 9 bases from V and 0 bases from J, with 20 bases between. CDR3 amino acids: CASLLNPTVVNTEAFF. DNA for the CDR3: TGTGCCAGTTTGCTTAATCCAACAGTAGTGAACACTGAAGCTTTCTTT.

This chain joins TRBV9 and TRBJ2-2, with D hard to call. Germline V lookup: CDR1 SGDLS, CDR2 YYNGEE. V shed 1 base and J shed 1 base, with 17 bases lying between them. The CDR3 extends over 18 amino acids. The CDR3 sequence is CASSVLSGQAMNTGELFF. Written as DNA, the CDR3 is TGTGCCAGCAGCGTACTTAGTGGGCAGGCGATGAACACCGGGGAGCTGTTTTTT.

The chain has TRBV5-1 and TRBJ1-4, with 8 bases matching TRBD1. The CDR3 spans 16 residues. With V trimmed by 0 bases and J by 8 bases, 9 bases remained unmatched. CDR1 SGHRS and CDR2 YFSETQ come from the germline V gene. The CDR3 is CASSLEIQGAREKLFF. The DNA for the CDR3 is TGCGCCAGCAGCTTGGAAATCCAGGGGGCGCGAGAAAAACTGTTTTTT.

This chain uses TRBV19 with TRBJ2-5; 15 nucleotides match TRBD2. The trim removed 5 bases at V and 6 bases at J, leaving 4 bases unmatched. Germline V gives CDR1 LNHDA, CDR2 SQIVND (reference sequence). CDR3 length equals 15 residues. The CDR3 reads CASSRTSGGGQTQYF. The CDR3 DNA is TGTGCCAGTAGTCGGACTAGCGGGGGGGGACAGACCCAGTACTTC.

As DNA, the CDR3 is TGTGCCAGCAGTTTAGCGCGAAAGGGACTCCAGTACTTC. Its translation: CASSLARKGLQYF. The chain employs TRBV12-3 or TRBV12-4 and TRBJ2-5, with D tentatively TRBD2 (6 bases). This CDR3 region has 13 residues. Trimming removed 0 bases from V and 10 bases from J, with 12 bases in between.

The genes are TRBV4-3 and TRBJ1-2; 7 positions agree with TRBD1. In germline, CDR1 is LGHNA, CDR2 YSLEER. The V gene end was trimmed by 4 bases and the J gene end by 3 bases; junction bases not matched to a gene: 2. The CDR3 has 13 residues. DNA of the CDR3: TGCGCCAGCAGCCCTGACAGGGACTATGGCTACACCTTC. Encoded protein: CASSPDRDYGYTF.

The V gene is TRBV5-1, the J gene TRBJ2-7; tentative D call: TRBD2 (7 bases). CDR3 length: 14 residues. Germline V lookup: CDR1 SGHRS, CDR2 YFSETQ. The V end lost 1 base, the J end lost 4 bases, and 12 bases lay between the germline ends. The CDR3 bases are TGCGCCAGCAGCTTGAGGGGGGGAGGTTACGAGCAGTACTTC. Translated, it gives CASSLRGGGYEQYF.

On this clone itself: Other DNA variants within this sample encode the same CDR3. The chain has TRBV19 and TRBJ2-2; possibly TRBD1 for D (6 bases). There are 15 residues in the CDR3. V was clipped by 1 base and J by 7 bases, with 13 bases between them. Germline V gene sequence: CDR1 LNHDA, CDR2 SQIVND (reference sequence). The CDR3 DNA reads TGTGCCAGTAGTATAGTTTCAGGGGCAGGCGGGGAGCTGTTTTTT. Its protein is CASSIVSGAGGELFF.

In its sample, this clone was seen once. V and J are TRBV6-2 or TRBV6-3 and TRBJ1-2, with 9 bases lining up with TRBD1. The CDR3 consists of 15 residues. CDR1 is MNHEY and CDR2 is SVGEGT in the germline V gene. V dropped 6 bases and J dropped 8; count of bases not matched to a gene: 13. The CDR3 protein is CASSRPGQGFGGYTF. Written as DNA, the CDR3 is TGTGCCAGCAGCCGACCGGGACAGGGATTTGGCGGCTACACCTTC.

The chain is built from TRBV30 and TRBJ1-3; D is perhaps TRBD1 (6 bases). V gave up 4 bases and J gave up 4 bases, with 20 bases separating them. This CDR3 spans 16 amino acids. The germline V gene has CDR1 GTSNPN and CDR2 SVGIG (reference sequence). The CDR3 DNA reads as TGTGCCTGGACTGGATTAGCGGGGGCGCTCGGAAACACCATATATTTT. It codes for CAWTGLAGALGNTIYF.

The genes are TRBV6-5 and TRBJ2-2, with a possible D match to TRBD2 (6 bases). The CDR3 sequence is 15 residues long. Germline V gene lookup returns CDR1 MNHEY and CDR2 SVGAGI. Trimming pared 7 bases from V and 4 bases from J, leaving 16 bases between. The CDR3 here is CASNRGQEGTGELFF. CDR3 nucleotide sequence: TGTGCCAGCAACCGGGGCCAGGAGGGCACCGGGGAGCTGTTTTTT.

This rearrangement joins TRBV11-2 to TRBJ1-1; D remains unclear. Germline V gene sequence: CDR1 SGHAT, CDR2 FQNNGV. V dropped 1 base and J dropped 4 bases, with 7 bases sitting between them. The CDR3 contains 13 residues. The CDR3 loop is CASSLGAGTEAFF. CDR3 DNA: TGTGCCAGCAGCTTAGGGGCAGGCACTGAAGCTTTCTTT.

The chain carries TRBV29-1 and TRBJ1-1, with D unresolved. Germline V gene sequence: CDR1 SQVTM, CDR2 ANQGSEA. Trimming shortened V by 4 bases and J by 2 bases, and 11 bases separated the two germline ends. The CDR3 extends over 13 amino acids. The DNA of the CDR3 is TGCAGCGTTGTTTCGGGGTTTAACACTGAAGCTTTCTTT. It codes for CSVVSGFNTEAFF.

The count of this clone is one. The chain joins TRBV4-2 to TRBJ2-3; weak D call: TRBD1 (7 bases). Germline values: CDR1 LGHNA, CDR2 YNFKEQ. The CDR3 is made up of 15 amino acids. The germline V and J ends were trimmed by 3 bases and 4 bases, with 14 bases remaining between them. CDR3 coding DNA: TGTGCCAGCAGCCAGGGGCCAGGGGGGTCAGATACGCAGTATTTT. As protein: CASSQGPGGSDTQYF.

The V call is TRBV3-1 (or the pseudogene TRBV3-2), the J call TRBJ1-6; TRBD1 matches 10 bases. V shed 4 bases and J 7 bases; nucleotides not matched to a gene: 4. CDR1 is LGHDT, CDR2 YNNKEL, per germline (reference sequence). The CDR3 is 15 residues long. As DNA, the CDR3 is TGTGCCAGCAGCCGGGGGGGACAGGGGAATTCACCCCTCCACTTT. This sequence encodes CASSRGGQGNSPLHF.

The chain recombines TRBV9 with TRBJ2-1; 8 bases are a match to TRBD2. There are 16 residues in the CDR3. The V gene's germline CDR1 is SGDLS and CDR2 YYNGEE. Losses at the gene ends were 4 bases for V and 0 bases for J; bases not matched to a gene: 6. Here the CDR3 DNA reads TGTGCCAGCAGCCCTCCAGGGACTAGCTCCTACAATGAGCAGTTCTTC. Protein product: CASSPPGTSSYNEQFF. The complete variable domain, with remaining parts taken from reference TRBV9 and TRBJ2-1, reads DSGVTQTPKHLITATGQRVTLRCSPRSGDLSVYWYQQSLDQGLQFLIQYYNGEERAKGNILERFSAQQFPDLHSELNLSSLELGDSALYFCASSPPGTSSYNEQFFGPGTRLTVL.

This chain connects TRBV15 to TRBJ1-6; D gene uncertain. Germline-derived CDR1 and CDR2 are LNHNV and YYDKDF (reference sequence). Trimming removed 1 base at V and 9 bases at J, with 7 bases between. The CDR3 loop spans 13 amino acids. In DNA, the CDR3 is TGTGCCACCAGCAGAGTGGCGGGTTCACCCCTCCACTTT. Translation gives CATSRVAGSPLHF.